This TCR beta chain was observed in a study of OX40 agonist ivuxolimab in advanced cancers. Turning to the study itself: In this cohort, patients received ivuxolimab, an agonistic anti-OX40 (CD134) antibody. The patients received ivuxolimab by intravenous route every 2 weeks at 0.01 to 10 mg/kg. Overall study results and limits: Among patients with partial responses at 0.1-3.0 mg/kg, clonal expansion was among the lowest. In the expanded peripheral T cells, antigen specificity was never determined.

This clone was seen just once. Its antigen is as yet unknown. This CDR3 has 14 residues. Germline V gene lookup returns CDR1 SGHNT and CDR2 YENEEA. The ends were cut back, 5 bases at V and 7 bases at J, with 15 bases in the middle. Assay: immunoSEQ multiplex PCR; the TCRdb copy retains only in-frame clones and omits some. This sample has about 77,000 clones; roughly 84% occur once, and the top ten carry 6.2%. The sequenced sample was CD4+ or CD8+ T cells sorted from blood, obtained in a trial of the OX40 agonist ivuxolimab. V and J are TRBV11-3 and TRBJ2-1, with D unclear. This TCR came from an adult with an advanced solid tumor such as melanoma, head and neck, liver or kidney cancer. In nucleotides, the CDR3 is TGTGCCAGCAGCCCTGGCTGGGGTCAGAATGAGCAGTTCTTC. Residues: CASSPGWGQNEQFF.